One T cell receptor (beta chain) is described in this entry. This entry belongs to a study of blood T cell repertoires in COVID-19. Overall study context: Donors in the United States, Italy and Spain gave samples during acute or convalescent COVID-19.

Germline CDR1 and CDR2: SGHRS and YFSETQ. This CDR3 contains 14 residues. V lost 0 bases, J lost 2 bases, and 2 bases stayed unmatched. In the study's own analysis: Reference gene primer amplification in the assay estimated nucleated cell counts. The method was immunoSEQ multiplex PCR; TCRdb's version includes in-frame clones alone and lacks a portion of them. Clone size and the V and J calls come from that table; the DNA yielded D and trimming. The sample has 250,000 to 300,000 clones; approximately 91% are singletons. Participant reports of clinical history set cohort assignment. This sequence originates from a woman aged 40 to 50 with acute COVID-19. The sequenced material came from PBMCs or T cells enriched from blood (not recorded which). The chain links TRBV5-1 to TRBJ2-7; 7 bases map to TRBD1. CDR3 DNA sequence: TGCGCCAGCAGCTTGGTTCAGGGGGCCTACGAGCAGTACTTC. This sequence encodes CASSLVQGAYEQYF.